A selection of T cell receptor beta chains follows, all from one sample in a study of CD8+ T cells in alopecia areata. TCRdb's copy holds only in-frame clones and misses some; the assay was immunoSEQ multiplex PCR. Among roughly 140,000 clones listed, approximately 53% were seen once. Material: CD8+ T cells sorted from blood, obtained at week 0. All receptors come from a human donor with alopecia areata. CDR3s include the opening cysteine and the closing phenylalanine or tryptophan. Each record gives: J gene, D gene, V gene, CDR3 protein. The D gene is left open where the match is weak.

j_gene: TRBJ1-2
d_gene: -
v_gene: TRBV7-9
CDR3aa: CASSSDYGYTF

j_gene: TRBJ2-2
d_gene: TRBD2
v_gene: TRBV5-1
CDR3aa: CASSLGSSGRNTGELFF

j_gene: TRBJ2-1
d_gene: -
v_gene: TRBV2
CDR3aa: CASTPTRWERGEQFF

j_gene: TRBJ1-2
d_gene: -
v_gene: TRBV30
CDR3aa: CAWRGYGYTF

j_gene: TRBJ2-1
d_gene: TRBD1
v_gene: TRBV20-1
CDR3aa: CSAPGGWEQFF

j_gene: TRBJ1-2
d_gene: -
v_gene: TRBV4-1
CDR3aa: CASSQGRVGYTF

j_gene: TRBJ1-5
d_gene: -
v_gene: TRBV4-3
CDR3aa: CASSQASDSNQPQHF

j_gene: TRBJ2-7
d_gene: -
v_gene: TRBV4-3
CDR3aa: CASSQERRVPYEQYF

j_gene: TRBJ2-1
d_gene: -
v_gene: TRBV4-1
CDR3aa: CASRPVGGPINEQFF

j_gene: TRBJ1-3
d_gene: -
v_gene: TRBV23-1
CDR3aa: CASSQSGSAGNTIYF

j_gene: TRBJ2-2
d_gene: -
v_gene: TRBV29-1
CDR3aa: CSVGATGNTGELFF

j_gene: TRBJ1-1
d_gene: -
v_gene: TRBV7-2
CDR3aa: CASSPEWGRTEAFF

j_gene: TRBJ2-2
d_gene: TRBD1
v_gene: TRBV4-3
CDR3aa: CASSQGWGQGEFAGELFF

j_gene: TRBJ1-1
d_gene: TRBD1
v_gene: TRBV29-1
CDR3aa: CSVERLQGYTEAFF

j_gene: TRBJ1-2
d_gene: -
v_gene: TRBV19
CDR3aa: CASRLQGIYGYTF

j_gene: TRBJ2-6
d_gene: -
v_gene: TRBV13
CDR3aa: CASSSDSTAGANVLTF

j_gene: TRBJ2-3
d_gene: -
v_gene: TRBV27
CDR3aa: CASSLGVGQGTDTQYF

j_gene: TRBJ2-5
d_gene: -
v_gene: TRBV15
CDR3aa: CATSGTAGANENQYF

j_gene: TRBJ1-5
d_gene: -
v_gene: TRBV27
CDR3aa: CASSPRGTGNQPQHF

j_gene: TRBJ2-7
d_gene: -
v_gene: TRBV7-9
CDR3aa: CASSGAYEQYF

j_gene: TRBJ2-3
d_gene: -
v_gene: TRBV13
CDR3aa: CASSVRGSNTQYF

j_gene: TRBJ2-1
d_gene: -
v_gene: TRBV29-1
CDR3aa: CSGTKSSYNEQFF

j_gene: TRBJ1-1
d_gene: -
v_gene: TRBV29-1
CDR3aa: CSVDTGHVEAFF

j_gene: TRBJ2-7
d_gene: TRBD1
v_gene: TRBV29-1
CDR3aa: CSVPLGRRDSTYEQYF

j_gene: TRBJ1-2
d_gene: -
v_gene: TRBV11-2
CDR3aa: CASSLDGGNYGYTF

j_gene: TRBJ1-5
d_gene: -
v_gene: TRBV5-6
CDR3aa: CASSLGDYQPQHF

j_gene: TRBJ2-3
d_gene: TRBD2
v_gene: TRBV27
CDR3aa: CASSLWGSGGPDPQYF

j_gene: TRBJ2-3
d_gene: TRBD2
v_gene: TRBV30
CDR3aa: CAWSQGEGSTDTQYF

j_gene: TRBJ1-2
d_gene: -
v_gene: TRBV29-1
CDR3aa: CSIFDNGYTF

j_gene: TRBJ1-2
d_gene: TRBD1
v_gene: TRBV7-8
CDR3aa: CASSLARGHDGYTF

j_gene: TRBJ1-1
d_gene: -
v_gene: TRBV9
CDR3aa: CASSVEGGTEAFF

j_gene: TRBJ1-1
d_gene: TRBD1
v_gene: TRBV5-6
CDR3aa: CASNGQGSTEAFF

j_gene: TRBJ1-1
d_gene: -
v_gene: TRBV29-1
CDR3aa: CSVEDLAEAFF

j_gene: TRBJ1-2
d_gene: -
v_gene: TRBV30
CDR3aa: CAWRRYDTLRSGGYTF

j_gene: TRBJ2-1
d_gene: -
v_gene: TRBV6-5
CDR3aa: CASSWGRGEQFF

j_gene: TRBJ2-7
d_gene: -
v_gene: TRBV2
CDR3aa: CASSQDNYEQYF

j_gene: TRBJ2-1
d_gene: -
v_gene: TRBV9
CDR3aa: CASSVAGGTDNEQFF

j_gene: TRBJ2-3
d_gene: -
v_gene: TRBV4-1
CDR3aa: CASSQDGASADTQYF

j_gene: TRBJ1-6
d_gene: -
v_gene: TRBV13
CDR3aa: CASSPGRIPNSPLHF

j_gene: TRBJ2-1
d_gene: -
v_gene: TRBV11-2
CDR3aa: CASSLGEREQFF

j_gene: TRBJ2-3
d_gene: -
v_gene: TRBV6-5
CDR3aa: CASTGGSSTDTQYF

j_gene: TRBJ2-7
d_gene: -
v_gene: TRBV5-1
CDR3aa: CASTSGDGTYEQYF

j_gene: TRBJ1-2
d_gene: TRBD1
v_gene: TRBV18
CDR3aa: CASSLVSDRDAALYGYTF

j_gene: TRBJ2-7
d_gene: TRBD1
v_gene: TRBV27
CDR3aa: CASSLTWTGQPTEQYF

j_gene: TRBJ1-6
d_gene: TRBD1
v_gene: TRBV9
CDR3aa: CASSVDREVGSPLHF

j_gene: TRBJ2-7
d_gene: TRBD1
v_gene: TRBV7-2
CDR3aa: CASSYYGTVDEQYF

j_gene: TRBJ2-7
d_gene: -
v_gene: TRBV14
CDR3aa: CASSPSRNEQYF

j_gene: TRBJ2-2
d_gene: TRBD1
v_gene: TRBV11-1
CDR3aa: CASSLVGTAGELFF

j_gene: TRBJ1-2
d_gene: -
v_gene: TRBV19
CDR3aa: CASSRQVGDYGYTF

j_gene: TRBJ2-5
d_gene: -
v_gene: TRBV29-1
CDR3aa: CSVEGPNQYQETQYF

j_gene: TRBJ2-7
d_gene: TRBD1
v_gene: TRBV27
CDR3aa: CASSQDRGNEQYF

j_gene: TRBJ1-1
d_gene: -
v_gene: TRBV30
CDR3aa: CAWSVPGGNTEAFF

j_gene: TRBJ1-1
d_gene: -
v_gene: TRBV27
CDR3aa: CASRRGNTEAFF